This T cell receptor beta chain was captured in a study of CD4+ T cells in melanoma. Germline V gene lookup returns CDR1 GTSNPN and CDR2 SVGIG (reference sequence). V gave up 2 bases and J gave up 6 bases; unmatched junction bases: 7. The CDR3 length is 14 residues. This clone has just one count. The table came from immunoSEQ multiplex PCR; TCRdb's copy has only in-frame clones and leaves some out. The data contain about 140,000 clones, around 90% of them seen just once; the ten biggest clones take up about 1.5%. The source is a human donor with melanoma. V and J are TRBV30 and TRBJ2-3, with 8 bases fitting TRBD2. For the CDR3, the DNA is TGTGCCTGGAGTAGGGGCGGGGGGCTGGATACGCAGTATTTT. Protein product: CAWSRGGGLDTQYF.